This TCR beta chain was sequenced during a study of cytomegalovirus exposure and HLA in healthy donors. About the research overall: Counted in an early data release were 75 million to 85 million unique TCRs from HLA-typed donors. Whole-study results and caveats: It was assumed in the presence/absence analyses that sequencing depth was roughly uniform across donors. A later analysis linked a missense variant in DCLRE1C to the trimming of TCR beta V and J genes.

Concerning this clone itself: Its antigen is undetermined.

The PCR ran on 60 Vbeta and 13 Jbeta primers. Repertoires were generated with immunoSEQ multiplex PCR, while TCRdb's copy carries only in-frame clones and drops some. The table records 150,000 to 200,000 clones, roughly four fifths of them present only once. Germline CDR1 and CDR2: SGHNT and YENEEA. Trimming cost V 4 bases and J 1 base; bases outside gene matches: 3. This CDR3 has 15 amino acids. These donors, healthy bone marrow donors, were studied. The sequence was collected from a man between 18 and 35 years old in good health and CMV-seronegative. Sequencing was done on a sample of PBMCs. V usage is TRBV11-3 and J usage is TRBJ2-2, with 7 bases matching TRBD2. The CDR3, as DNA: TGTGCCAGCAGCTCTCGGGGGGAGAACACCGGGGAGCTGTTTTTT. It translates to CASSSRGENTGELFF.